Listed below are T cell receptor beta chains from one sample, sequenced in a study of radiation and T cells in renal cell carcinoma. Libraries were prepared by immunoSEQ multiplex PCR; TCRdb keeps only in-frame clonotypes and omits some of them. This sample has some 21,000 clones; nearly 55% occur once, and the top ten carry less than 25%. The sequences come from tumor tissue, collected from a patient whose treatment was nephrectomy without radiotherapy. These receptors were obtained from a human donor with renal cell carcinoma. CDR3s include the opening cysteine and the closing phenylalanine or tryptophan. Fields, in order: CDR3 DNA, CDR3 protein, D gene, J gene, clone size, V gene. The D gene is left open where the match is weak. Clone size is stated in some rows and not others, as once, few, many or a class when expanded.

CDR3nt: TGTGCCAGCAGCTTACGGGGGGGCCCCACAGATACGCAGTATTTT; CDR3aa: CASSLRGGPTDTQYF; d_gene: TRBD2; j_gene: TRBJ2-3; abundance: many; v_gene: TRBV7-3
CDR3nt: TGTGCCTGGAGTCCGACGGACAGGGGATTCAGAGGCTACACCTTC; CDR3aa: CAWSPTDRGFRGYTF; d_gene: TRBD1; j_gene: TRBJ1-2; abundance: NA; v_gene: TRBV30
CDR3nt: TGTGCCAGCAGCACCAACGGACCCCCATACACCTTC; CDR3aa: CASSTNGPPYTF; d_gene: NA; j_gene: TRBJ1-2; abundance: NA; v_gene: TRBV7-6
CDR3nt: TGTGCCAGCAGTACCCGACAGATAGGGGAAAAACTGTTTTTT; CDR3aa: CASSTRQIGEKLFF; d_gene: NA; j_gene: TRBJ1-4; abundance: NA; v_gene: TRBV27
CDR3nt: TGCGCCAGCAGCCAAGAAGTGAGGGCCACTGAAGCTTTCTTT; CDR3aa: CASSQEVRATEAFF; d_gene: NA; j_gene: TRBJ1-1; abundance: few; v_gene: TRBV4-1
CDR3nt: TGCGCCAGCAGCCAAACAGGGAACACTGAAGCTTTCTTT; CDR3aa: CASSQTGNTEAFF; d_gene: NA; j_gene: TRBJ1-1; abundance: NA; v_gene: TRBV7-9
CDR3nt: TGCAGCGTTGCGGGTGATACGAGGACAGGGCGTCCCTATGGCTACACCTTC; CDR3aa: CSVAGDTRTGRPYGYTF; d_gene: TRBD1; j_gene: TRBJ1-2; abundance: once; v_gene: TRBV29-1
CDR3nt: TGTGCCAGCAGCTTAGCGGTGTCTGGAAATAGCAATCAGCCCCAGCATTTT; CDR3aa: CASSLAVSGNSNQPQHF; d_gene: NA; j_gene: TRBJ1-5; abundance: NA; v_gene: TRBV7-9
CDR3nt: TGTGCCAGCAGTCCTCCCGCGCACCGCACTGAAGCTTTCTTT; CDR3aa: CASSPPAHRTEAFF; d_gene: NA; j_gene: TRBJ1-1; abundance: NA; v_gene: TRBV27
CDR3nt: TGCGCCAGCAGCTCCGGACTAGCGGGGTTCACAGATACGCAGTATTTT; CDR3aa: CASSSGLAGFTDTQYF; d_gene: TRBD2; j_gene: TRBJ2-3; abundance: NA; v_gene: TRBV5-1
CDR3nt: TGTGCCAGCAGACTCAATGAAAAACTGTTTTTT; CDR3aa: CASRLNEKLFF; d_gene: NA; j_gene: TRBJ1-4; abundance: NA; v_gene: TRBV6-1
CDR3nt: TGCGCCAGCACCCTTTCGGGCCGGAACACTGAAGCTTTCTTT; CDR3aa: CASTLSGRNTEAFF; d_gene: NA; j_gene: TRBJ1-1; abundance: NA; v_gene: TRBV5-1
CDR3nt: TGCGCCAGCAGCCAAGAGTCAGGGGGCTCCGTCTATGGCTACACCTTC; CDR3aa: CASSQESGGSVYGYTF; d_gene: TRBD1; j_gene: TRBJ1-2; abundance: once; v_gene: TRBV4-3
CDR3nt: TGTGCCAGCAGCTTCGACCCAAACTATGGCTACACCTTC; CDR3aa: CASSFDPNYGYTF; d_gene: NA; j_gene: TRBJ1-2; abundance: few; v_gene: TRBV7-8
CDR3nt: TGTGCCAGCAGCGTCGGTGCGGGCACTGCAACTAATGAAAAACTGTTTTTT; CDR3aa: CASSVGAGTATNEKLFF; d_gene: NA; j_gene: TRBJ1-4; abundance: NA; v_gene: TRBV9
CDR3nt: TGTGCCAGCTCCCCACCGACAGGGGGTAGCACTGAAGCTTTCTTT; CDR3aa: CASSPPTGGSTEAFF; d_gene: TRBD1; j_gene: TRBJ1-1; abundance: NA; v_gene: TRBV18
CDR3nt: TGTGCCAGCAGTATCCGGGACAGCAGGTACAATGAGCAGTTCTTC; CDR3aa: CASSIRDSRYNEQFF; d_gene: TRBD1; j_gene: TRBJ2-1; abundance: once; v_gene: TRBV6-5
CDR3nt: TGTGCCTGGAGTCGGCAGATTAACACTGAAGCTTTCTTT; CDR3aa: CAWSRQINTEAFF; d_gene: NA; j_gene: TRBJ1-1; abundance: few; v_gene: TRBV30
CDR3nt: TGTGCCAGCTCAACTCTAAGGGGGATTCAGCCCCAGCATTTT; CDR3aa: CASSTLRGIQPQHF; d_gene: NA; j_gene: TRBJ1-5; abundance: NA; v_gene: TRBV18
CDR3nt: TGTGCCAGCAGCCAAGTCTTGTGGGAAAAACTGTTTTTT; CDR3aa: CASSQVLWEKLFF; d_gene: NA; j_gene: TRBJ1-4; abundance: once; v_gene: TRBV5-5
CDR3nt: TGCGCCAGCAGCCCTCGCCCCACTACAGAATATGGCTACACCTTC; CDR3aa: CASSPRPTTEYGYTF; d_gene: NA; j_gene: TRBJ1-2; abundance: NA; v_gene: TRBV4-3
CDR3nt: TGCGCCAGCAGCCACCAAGAAAGGGCAGGTTCACCCCTCCACTTT; CDR3aa: CASSHQERAGSPLHF; d_gene: NA; j_gene: TRBJ1-6; abundance: NA; v_gene: TRBV5-1
CDR3nt: TGCGCCAGCAGCCCAGCTTTCGGGGGAGGACAGCCCCAGCATTTT; CDR3aa: CASSPAFGGGQPQHF; d_gene: NA; j_gene: TRBJ1-5; abundance: medium-sized; v_gene: TRBV4-1
CDR3nt: TGTGCCAGCAGCCTTTCGGGGGGCCTCTCCTACAATGAGCAGTTCTTC; CDR3aa: CASSLSGGLSYNEQFF; d_gene: NA; j_gene: TRBJ2-1; abundance: NA; v_gene: TRBV4-2
CDR3nt: TGTGCCAGTAGTATCCAGAATAACTATGGCTACACCTTC; CDR3aa: CASSIQNNYGYTF; d_gene: NA; j_gene: TRBJ1-2; abundance: NA; v_gene: TRBV19
CDR3nt: TGCGCCAGCAGCCAAACTGGGACAGGGGGAGTTGGGGCCAACGTCCTGACTTTC; CDR3aa: CASSQTGTGGVGANVLTF; d_gene: TRBD1; j_gene: TRBJ2-6; abundance: NA; v_gene: TRBV4-3
CDR3nt: TGTGCCAGCAGTTTCGGCCCAACGAGGGGGGCCAACGTCCTGACTTTC; CDR3aa: CASSFGPTRGANVLTF; d_gene: NA; j_gene: TRBJ2-6; abundance: NA; v_gene: TRBV27
CDR3nt: TGCGCCAGCAGCCAAAACGAGGTGTACAATGAGCAGTTCTTC; CDR3aa: CASSQNEVYNEQFF; d_gene: NA; j_gene: TRBJ2-1; abundance: NA; v_gene: TRBV4-3
CDR3nt: TGTGCCAGCAGCGGTAAGGACCGCGCACACGAGCAGTACTTC; CDR3aa: CASSGKDRAHEQYF; d_gene: NA; j_gene: TRBJ2-7; abundance: few; v_gene: TRBV9
CDR3nt: TGTGCCAGCAGTTATTCTCCCTCGGGCGGTGATACGCAGTATTTT; CDR3aa: CASSYSPSGGDTQYF; d_gene: NA; j_gene: TRBJ2-3; abundance: many; v_gene: TRBV6-6
CDR3nt: TGTGCCAGCAGCTTATCGCCGGGTCGGGGGGCAAACACCGGGGAGCTGTTTTTT; CDR3aa: CASSLSPGRGANTGELFF; d_gene: NA; j_gene: TRBJ2-2; abundance: NA; v_gene: TRBV9
CDR3nt: TGTGCCAGCAGTGGCCCTCCGGGGAAGGAGCTGTTTTTT; CDR3aa: CASSGPPGKELFF; d_gene: NA; j_gene: TRBJ2-2; abundance: NA; v_gene: TRBV6-1
CDR3nt: TGCGCCAGCAGCCCTTCGGACGGCTATGGCTACACCTTC; CDR3aa: CASSPSDGYGYTF; d_gene: NA; j_gene: TRBJ1-2; abundance: few; v_gene: TRBV5-1
CDR3nt: TGTGCCAGCTCACCACTCGGCGAGCCCCCTGAAGCTTTCTTT; CDR3aa: CASSPLGEPPEAFF; d_gene: NA; j_gene: TRBJ1-1; abundance: few; v_gene: TRBV18
CDR3nt: TGTGCCAGCAGCTTCGGGTGGACTAATGAAAAACTGTTTTTT; CDR3aa: CASSFGWTNEKLFF; d_gene: NA; j_gene: TRBJ1-4; abundance: NA; v_gene: TRBV7-2
CDR3nt: TGTGCCAGCAGCGCAGTGGTAGGGAACGGGGGCTACACCTTC; CDR3aa: CASSAVVGNGGYTF; d_gene: NA; j_gene: TRBJ1-2; abundance: NA; v_gene: TRBV9
CDR3nt: TGCGCCAGCAGCCAAGGGGGGAACACTGAAGCTTTCTTT; CDR3aa: CASSQGGNTEAFF; d_gene: NA; j_gene: TRBJ1-1; abundance: NA; v_gene: TRBV5-4